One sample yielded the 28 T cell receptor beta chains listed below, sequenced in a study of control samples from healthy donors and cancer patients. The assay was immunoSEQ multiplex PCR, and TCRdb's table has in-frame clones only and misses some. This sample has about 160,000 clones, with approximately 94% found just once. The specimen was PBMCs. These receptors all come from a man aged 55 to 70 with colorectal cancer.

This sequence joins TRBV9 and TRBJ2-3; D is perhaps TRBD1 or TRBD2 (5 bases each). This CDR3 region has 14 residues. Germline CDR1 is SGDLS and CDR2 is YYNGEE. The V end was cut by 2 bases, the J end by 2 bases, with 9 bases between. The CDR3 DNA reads TGTGCCAGCAGCGTCGTGGGGGACACAGATACGCAGTATTTT. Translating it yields CASSVVGDTDTQYF.

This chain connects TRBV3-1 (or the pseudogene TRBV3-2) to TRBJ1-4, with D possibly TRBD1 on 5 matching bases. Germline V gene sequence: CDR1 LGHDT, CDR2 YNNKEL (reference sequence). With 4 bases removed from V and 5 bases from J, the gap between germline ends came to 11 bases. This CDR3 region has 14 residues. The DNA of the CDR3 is TGTGCCAGCAGCCCCTCACAGGCGAATGAAAAACTGTTTTTT. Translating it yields CASSPSQANEKLFF.

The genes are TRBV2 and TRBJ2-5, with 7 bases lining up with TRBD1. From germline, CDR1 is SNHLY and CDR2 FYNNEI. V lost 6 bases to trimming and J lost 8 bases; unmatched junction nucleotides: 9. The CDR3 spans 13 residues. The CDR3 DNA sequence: TGTGCCAGCAGGGCGGACAGGCAAGGTACCCAGTACTTC. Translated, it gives CASRADRQGTQYF.

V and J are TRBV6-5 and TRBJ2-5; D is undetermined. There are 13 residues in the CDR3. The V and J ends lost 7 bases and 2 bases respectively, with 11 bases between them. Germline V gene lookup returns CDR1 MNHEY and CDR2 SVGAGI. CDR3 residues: CASTLPGQETQYF. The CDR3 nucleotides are TGTGCCAGCACCCTGCCCGGGCAAGAGACCCAGTACTTC.

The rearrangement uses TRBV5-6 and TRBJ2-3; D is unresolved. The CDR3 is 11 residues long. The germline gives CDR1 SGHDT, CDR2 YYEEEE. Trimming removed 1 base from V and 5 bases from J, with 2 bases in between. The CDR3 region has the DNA TGTGCCAGCAGCTTGAAAGATACGCAGTATTTT. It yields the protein CASSLKDTQYF.

CDR3 coding DNA: TGTGCCAGCAGTCCAGACACTTCACTGTTCTCCTACGAGCAGTACTTC. Amino acids: CASSPDTSLFSYEQYF. This rearrangement joins TRBV27 to TRBJ2-7; D gene unclear. The V gene lost 5 bases and the J gene lost 0 bases, with 17 bases spanning the gap. From germline, CDR1 is MNHEY and CDR2 SMNVEV (reference sequence). CDR3 length equals 16 residues.

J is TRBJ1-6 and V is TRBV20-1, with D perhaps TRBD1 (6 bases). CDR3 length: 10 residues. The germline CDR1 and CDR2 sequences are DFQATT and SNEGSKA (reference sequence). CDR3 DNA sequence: TGCAGGAGGGGGAATTCACCCCTCCACTTT. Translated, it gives CRRGNSPLHF.

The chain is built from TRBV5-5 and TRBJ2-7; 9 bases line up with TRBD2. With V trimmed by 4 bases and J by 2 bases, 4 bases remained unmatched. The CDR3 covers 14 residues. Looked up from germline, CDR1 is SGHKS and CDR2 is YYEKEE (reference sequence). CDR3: CASSEGLAPYEQYF. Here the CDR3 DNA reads TGTGCCAGCAGCGAGGGACTAGCTCCCTACGAGCAGTACTTC.

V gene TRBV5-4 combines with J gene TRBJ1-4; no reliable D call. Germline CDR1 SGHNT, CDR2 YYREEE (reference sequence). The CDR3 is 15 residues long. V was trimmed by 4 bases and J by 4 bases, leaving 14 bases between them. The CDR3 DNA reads TGTGCCAGCAGCGATCCGACGGCAGATAATGAAAAACTGTTTTTT. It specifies CASSDPTADNEKLFF.

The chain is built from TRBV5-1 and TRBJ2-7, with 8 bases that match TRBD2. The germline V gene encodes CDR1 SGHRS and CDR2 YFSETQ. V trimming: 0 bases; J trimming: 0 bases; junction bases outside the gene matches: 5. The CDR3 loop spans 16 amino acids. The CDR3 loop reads CASSLAWRGASYEQYF. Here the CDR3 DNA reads TGCGCCAGCAGCTTGGCCTGGCGGGGGGCCTCCTACGAGCAGTACTTC.

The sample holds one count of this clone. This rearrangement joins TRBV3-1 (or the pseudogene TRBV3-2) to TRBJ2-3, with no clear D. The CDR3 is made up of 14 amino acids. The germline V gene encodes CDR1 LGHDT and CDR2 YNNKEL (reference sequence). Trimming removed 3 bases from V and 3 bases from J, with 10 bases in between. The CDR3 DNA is TGTGCCAGCAGCCATACCGGGCGTACAGATACGCAGTATTTT. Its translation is CASSHTGRTDTQYF.

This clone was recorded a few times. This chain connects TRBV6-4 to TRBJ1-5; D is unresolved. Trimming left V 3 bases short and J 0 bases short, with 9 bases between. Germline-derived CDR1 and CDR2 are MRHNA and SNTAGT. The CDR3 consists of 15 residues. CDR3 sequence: CASSEFSNSNQPQHF. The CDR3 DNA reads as TGTGCCAGCAGTGAGTTCAGCAATAGCAATCAGCCCCAGCATTTT.

CDR3 bases: TGTGCCAGTAGTATTGGCGGTTATCTGAACACTGAAGCTTTCTTT. Its translation: CASSIGGYLNTEAFF. This rearrangement joins TRBV19 to TRBJ1-1; D not certain. CDR3 length: 15 residues. Trimming left V 3 bases short and J 0 bases short, with 11 bases between. Looked up from germline, CDR1 is LNHDA and CDR2 is SQIVND (reference sequence).

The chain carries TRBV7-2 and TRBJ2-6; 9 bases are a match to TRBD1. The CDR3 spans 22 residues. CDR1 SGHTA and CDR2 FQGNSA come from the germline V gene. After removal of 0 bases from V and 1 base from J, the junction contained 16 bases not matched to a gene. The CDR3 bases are TGTGCCAGCAGCTTAGCCGGACAGGGGAACGATTTGTTCGATTCTGGGGCCAACGTCCTGACTTTC. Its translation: CASSLAGQGNDLFDSGANVLTF.

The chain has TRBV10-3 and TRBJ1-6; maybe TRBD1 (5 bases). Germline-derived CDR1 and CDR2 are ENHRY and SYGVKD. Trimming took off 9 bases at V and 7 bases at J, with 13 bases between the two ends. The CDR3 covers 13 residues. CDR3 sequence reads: CAIGDGGNSPLHF. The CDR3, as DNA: TGTGCCATTGGGGACGGCGGGAATTCACCCCTCCACTTT.

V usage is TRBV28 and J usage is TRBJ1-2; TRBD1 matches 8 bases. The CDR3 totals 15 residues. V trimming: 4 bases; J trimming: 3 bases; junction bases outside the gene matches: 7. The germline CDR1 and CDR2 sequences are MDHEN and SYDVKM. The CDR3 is CASSSGQGPDYGYTF. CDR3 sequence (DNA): TGTGCCAGCAGTTCCGGACAGGGCCCGGACTATGGCTACACCTTC.

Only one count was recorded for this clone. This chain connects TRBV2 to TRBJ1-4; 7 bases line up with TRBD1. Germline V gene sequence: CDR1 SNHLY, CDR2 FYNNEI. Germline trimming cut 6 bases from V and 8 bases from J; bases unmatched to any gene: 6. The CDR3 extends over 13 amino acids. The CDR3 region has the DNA TGTGCCAGCAGCACAGGGGTAGGGGAAAAACTGTTTTTT. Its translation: CASSTGVGEKLFF.

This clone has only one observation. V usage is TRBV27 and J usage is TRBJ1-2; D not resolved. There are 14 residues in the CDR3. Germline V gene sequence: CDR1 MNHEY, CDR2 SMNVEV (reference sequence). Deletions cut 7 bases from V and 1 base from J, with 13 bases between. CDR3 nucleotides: TGTGCCAGCACTCCGGGAACCTTTAACTATGGCTACACCTTC. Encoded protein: CASTPGTFNYGYTF.

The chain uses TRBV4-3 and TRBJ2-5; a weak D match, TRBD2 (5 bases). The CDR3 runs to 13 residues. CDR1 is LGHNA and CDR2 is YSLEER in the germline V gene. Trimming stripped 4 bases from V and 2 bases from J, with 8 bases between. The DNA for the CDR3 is TGCGCCAGCAGCCGCGGACTGCAAGAGACCCAGTACTTC. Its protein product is CASSRGLQETQYF.

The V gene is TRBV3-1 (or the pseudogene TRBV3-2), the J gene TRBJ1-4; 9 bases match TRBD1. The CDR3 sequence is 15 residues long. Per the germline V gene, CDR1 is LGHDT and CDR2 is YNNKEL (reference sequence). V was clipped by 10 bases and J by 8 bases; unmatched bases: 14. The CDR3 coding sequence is TGTGCCACCTCAATCTCCGGGACAGGGCAGGAAAAACTGTTTTTT. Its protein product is CATSISGTGQEKLFF.

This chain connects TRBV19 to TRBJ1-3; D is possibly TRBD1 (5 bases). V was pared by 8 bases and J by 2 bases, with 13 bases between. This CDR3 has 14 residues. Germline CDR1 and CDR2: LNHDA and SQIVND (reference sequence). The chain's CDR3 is CASRPGGTGNTIYF. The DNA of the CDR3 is TGTGCCAGTCGACCGGGGGGAACTGGAAACACCATATATTTT.

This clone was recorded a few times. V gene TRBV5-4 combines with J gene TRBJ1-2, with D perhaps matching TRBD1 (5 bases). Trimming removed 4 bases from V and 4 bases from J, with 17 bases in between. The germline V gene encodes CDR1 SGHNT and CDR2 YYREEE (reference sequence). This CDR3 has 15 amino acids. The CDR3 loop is CASSAFGARGYGYTF. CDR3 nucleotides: TGTGCCAGCAGCGCCTTTGGGGCCCGGGGCTATGGCTACACCTTC.

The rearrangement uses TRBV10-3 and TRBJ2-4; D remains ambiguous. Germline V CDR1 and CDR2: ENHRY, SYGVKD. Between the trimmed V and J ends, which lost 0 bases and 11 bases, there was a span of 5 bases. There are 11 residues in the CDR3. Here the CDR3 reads CAISESGVQYF. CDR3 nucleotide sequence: TGTGCCATCAGTGAGTCGGGCGTTCAGTACTTC.

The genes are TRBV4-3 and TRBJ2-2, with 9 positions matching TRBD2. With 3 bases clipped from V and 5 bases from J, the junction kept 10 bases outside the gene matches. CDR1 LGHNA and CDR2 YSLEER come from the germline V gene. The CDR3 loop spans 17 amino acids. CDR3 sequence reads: CASSQRGLAGQTGELFF. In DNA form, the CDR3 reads TGCGCCAGCAGCCAGAGGGGCCTAGCGGGACAAACCGGGGAGCTGTTTTTT.

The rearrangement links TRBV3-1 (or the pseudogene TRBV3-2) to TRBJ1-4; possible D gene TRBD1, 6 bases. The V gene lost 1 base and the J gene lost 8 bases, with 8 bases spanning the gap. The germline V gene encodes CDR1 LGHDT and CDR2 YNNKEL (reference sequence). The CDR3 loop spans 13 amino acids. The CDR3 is CASSQGGTEKLFF. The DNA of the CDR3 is TGTGCCAGCAGCCAAGGGGGGACAGAAAAACTGTTTTTT.

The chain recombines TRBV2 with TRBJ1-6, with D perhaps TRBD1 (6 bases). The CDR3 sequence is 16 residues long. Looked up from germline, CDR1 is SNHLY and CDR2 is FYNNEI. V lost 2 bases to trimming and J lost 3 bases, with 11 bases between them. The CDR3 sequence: CASSETSGDYNSPLHF. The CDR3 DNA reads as TGTGCCAGCAGTGAAACGTCAGGGGACTATAATTCACCCCTCCACTTT.

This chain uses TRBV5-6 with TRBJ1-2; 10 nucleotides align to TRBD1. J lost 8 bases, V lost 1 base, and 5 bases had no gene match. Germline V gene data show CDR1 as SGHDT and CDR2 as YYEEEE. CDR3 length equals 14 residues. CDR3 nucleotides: TGTGCCAGCAGCTTGCTCGGACAGGGGGACGGCTACACCTTC. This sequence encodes CASSLLGQGDGYTF.

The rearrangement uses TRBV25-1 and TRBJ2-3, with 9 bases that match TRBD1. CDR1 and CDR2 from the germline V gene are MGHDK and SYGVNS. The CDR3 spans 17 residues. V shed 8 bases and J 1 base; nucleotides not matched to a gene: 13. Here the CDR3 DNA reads TGTGCCAGCGGACCAAACCCGGGGACAGGGCGCACAGATACGCAGTATTTT. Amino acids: CASGPNPGTGRTDTQYF.